The clone carrying this T cell receptor beta chain was recorded once. The data were obtained in a study of blood T cell repertoires in COVID-19. Looking at the study overall: Researchers got acute and convalescent COVID-19 samples from the United States, Italy and Spain. PBMCs, B-cell-depleted T cells, or T cells were the source of the cDNA or gDNA that made up the material.

The CDR3 is 16 amino acids. Germline CDR1 SGHRS, CDR2 YFSETQ. The junction had 12 bases not matched to a gene; V was cut back by 4 bases and J by 4 bases. Original methodology: Scientists estimated how many nucleated cells there were by amplifying reference gene primers. Clones were read by immunoSEQ multiplex PCR, and TCRdb kept only the in-frame ones, dropping some. That table is the source of V, J and clone size, and D and trimming were worked out from the DNA. In the table there are some 130,000 clones, approximately 84% of which are singletons. The chain carries TRBV5-1 and TRBJ1-1; 8 bases are a match to TRBD1. The specimen sequenced was peripheral blood. This receptor was obtained from a human donor in a cohort sampled during active COVID-19. The DNA of the CDR3 is TGCGCCAGCAGCAGCACACAGGGGGTGCTTGGCACTGAAGCTTTCTTT. Amino acids: CASSSTQGVLGTEAFF. The full variable domain, completed using reference TRBV5-1 and TRBJ1-1, is KAGVTQTPRYLIKTRGQQVTLSCSPISGHRSVSWYQQTPGQGLQFLFEYFSETQRNKGNFPGRFSGRQFSNSRSEMNVSTLELGDSALYLCASSSTQGVLGTEAFFGQGTRLTVV.